This entry lists 9 T cell receptor beta chains sequenced from one sample in a study of T cells in localized non-small cell lung cancer. Profiling relied on immunoSEQ multiplex PCR, and the TCRdb table lists in-frame clones only, not all of them. The table records 50,000 or so clones, about four fifths of them present only once. This specimen was peripheral blood, taken before any cancer treatment. Source of these receptors: a female donor older than 55 with stage II squamous cell lung carcinoma.

J is TRBJ1-4 and V is TRBV25-1; 7 nucleotides line up with TRBD1. This CDR3 comprises 16 residues. CDR1 is MGHDK and CDR2 is SYGVNS in the germline V gene. The J segment lost 4 bases and the V segment lost 3 bases, leaving 8 bases of the junction unmatched. In DNA, the CDR3 is TGTGCCAGCAGTGATGAGCGGGGACAGAGTAATGAAAAACTGTTTTTT. Amino acid sequence: CASSDERGQSNEKLFF.

This rearrangement joins TRBV29-1 to TRBJ1-1; D might be TRBD1 (5 bases). Looked up from germline, CDR1 is SQVTM and CDR2 is ANQGSEA. CDR3 size: 13 residues. With 4 bases removed from V and 5 bases from J, the gap between germline ends came to 14 bases. The CDR3 region is CSVGDPIGTEAFF. Written as DNA, the CDR3 is TGCAGCGTTGGGGACCCGATAGGGACTGAAGCTTTCTTT. Full variable domain (outside the CDR3, taken from reference TRBV29-1 and TRBJ1-1): SAVISQKPSRDICQRGTSLTIQCQVDSQVTMMFWYRQQPGQSLTLIATANQGSEATYESGFVIDKFPISRPNLTFSTLTVSNMSPEDSSIYLCSVGDPIGTEAFFGQGTRLTVV.

The rearrangement uses TRBV6-1 and TRBJ2-3; TRBD1 agrees at 10 bases. The CDR3 consists of 15 residues. Unmatched junction bases numbered 2, after V lost 4 bases and J lost 1 base. CDR1 MNHNS and CDR2 SASEGT come from the germline V gene. The CDR3 reads CASSVGTGGTDTQYF. CDR3 nucleotides: TGTGCCAGCAGTGTGGGGACAGGGGGCACAGATACGCAGTATTTT.

The rearrangement joins TRBV15 to TRBJ2-4, with 7 positions matching TRBD1. V lost 4 bases to trimming and J lost 4 bases; unmatched junction nucleotides: 7. CDR1 and CDR2 from the germline V gene are LNHNV and YYDKDF (reference sequence). This CDR3 comprises 15 residues. CDR3: CATSNRGTGKNIQYF. In DNA, the CDR3 is TGTGCCACCAGCAACAGGGGAACAGGGAAAAACATTCAGTACTTC. Together with reference TRBV15 and TRBJ2-4, the CDR3 gives the full variable domain: DAMVIQNPRYQVTQFGKPVTLSCSQTLNHNVMYWYQQKSSQAPKLLFHYYDKDFNNEADTPDNFQSRRPNTSFCFLDIRSPGLGDTAMYLCATSNRGTGKNIQYFGAGTRLSVL.

V gene TRBV29-1 combines with J gene TRBJ2-1; perhaps TRBD1 as D (6 bases). Trimming removed 5 bases from V and 6 bases from J, with 14 bases in between. The CDR3 runs to 13 residues. Germline V gives CDR1 SQVTM, CDR2 ANQGSEA. The CDR3, as DNA: TGCAGCGTTCGCGGCAGGGGAATCAATGAGCAGTTCTTC. It encodes CSVRGRGINEQFF.

The chain has TRBV27 and TRBJ1-1; D possibly corresponds to TRBD1 (6 bases). This CDR3 contains 17 residues. Germline CDR1 MNHEY, CDR2 SMNVEV (reference sequence). V lost 6 bases and J 0 bases, leaving 20 bases between the germline ends. The CDR3, as DNA: TGTGCCAGCAGACGAAGCACAGGGTTTGGGGTGAACACTGAAGCTTTCTTT. Residues: CASRRSTGFGVNTEAFF.

This chain links TRBV4-1 with TRBJ1-3; 8 nucleotides align to TRBD1. Per germline, CDR1 MGHRA and CDR2 YSYEKL. The CDR3 is made up of 14 amino acids. J was trimmed by 4 bases and V by 4 bases; bases with no gene match: 3. The CDR3 DNA reads as TGCGCCAGCAGCCCGAGGGACAGGGGAAACACCATATATTTT. It translates to CASSPRDRGNTIYF.

The chain carries TRBV18 and TRBJ1-1, with D unresolved. CDR3 length equals 16 residues. CDR1 is KGHSH, CDR2 LQKENI, per germline. The ends were cut back, 2 bases at V and 6 bases at J, with 19 bases in the middle. The DNA for the CDR3 is TGTGCCAGCTCACCAAGACTGGGAGATGGGGTCTCTGAAGCTTTCTTT. It is translated as CASSPRLGDGVSEAFF.

The CDR3 is CASSWRTEAFF. CDR3 sequence (DNA): TGTGCCAGCAGTTGGCGCACTGAAGCTTTCTTT. The chain joins TRBV6-5 to TRBJ1-1; D not resolved. Germline V gene lookup returns CDR1 MNHEY and CDR2 SVGAGI. V shed 4 bases and J shed 4 bases, with 4 bases lying between them. There are 11 residues in the CDR3.